The 2 T cell receptor beta chains listed next were all sequenced from one sample in a study of T cells in Graves' hyperthyroidism and ophthalmopathy. The investigators amplified TCR beta CDR3 regions from RNA transcripts. A set of HTBI primers served as the primers for a first-round RT-PCR of the TCR CDR3. TCRdb itself ran the multiplex PCR reads through MiXCR, one entry per CDR3 protein. The sample lists hundreds of thousands of distinct CDR3 sequences, about 20% occurring once. Sequenced material: blood. The receptor set was obtained from a man in his thirties or forties with Graves' ophthalmopathy.

This clonotype was counted only a few times. The chain uses TRBV7-9 and TRBJ2-3, with 11 bases matching TRBD2. Trimming took 5 bases from V and 2 from J; bases not matched to a gene: 18. The germline CDR1 and CDR2 sequences are SEHNR and FQNEAQ (reference sequence). The CDR3 runs 20 residues. The CDR3 here is CASSKQPGLAEDDDTDTQYF. CDR3 DNA: TGTGCCAGCAGCAAACAGCCGGGACTAGCGGAGGACGACGACACAGATACGCAGTATTTT. Full variable domain (outside the CDR3, taken from reference TRBV7-9 and TRBJ2-3): DTGVSQNPRHKITKRGQNVTFRCDPISEHNRLYWYRQTLGQGPEFLTYFQNEAQLEKSRLLSDRFSAERPKGSFSTLEIQRTEQGDSAMYLCASSKQPGLAEDDDTDTQYFGPGTRLTVL.

The chain has TRBV6-2 or TRBV6-3 and TRBJ2-7; D is uncertain. V lost 4 bases to trimming and J lost 5 bases, with 12 bases between them. Per germline, CDR1 MNHEY and CDR2 SVGEGT. The CDR3 is 13 residues long. This CDR3 is CASSSRPPDEQYF. The CDR3 DNA sequence: TGTGCCAGCAGTTCTCGACCACCTGACGAGCAGTACTTC.